This T cell receptor (beta chain) was found in a study of blood T cell repertoires in COVID-19. The overall study: The United States, Italy and Spain supplied acute and convalescent COVID-19 samples.

Methods used by the authors: Estimation of nucleated cell counts was performed using reference gene primer amplification. Repertoires were generated with immunoSEQ multiplex PCR, while TCRdb's copy carries only in-frame clones and drops some. The DNA gave D and trimming, while V, J and clone size come from that table. The table shows 72,000 or so clones, with more than 80% occurring only once. Sequencing was performed on peripheral blood. The TCR originated in a woman older than 75 with active or convalescent COVID-19.

The CDR3 DNA reads as TGTGCCAGCAGTTTCACCGGGACAGCACAAGAGACCCAGTACTTC. Translating gives CASSFTGTAQETQYF. This chain uses TRBV6-2 or TRBV6-3 with TRBJ2-5; the match to TRBD1 covers 7 bases. The CDR3 runs 15 residues. The germline CDR1 and CDR2 sequences are MNHEY and SVGEGT. V trimming: 4 bases; J trimming: 2 bases; junction bases outside the gene matches: 7.